Described below is a single T cell receptor (beta chain) sequence and its context. Sequence at one end of the junction differs from germline and may be a read error. This sample was taken from a study of cytomegalovirus exposure and HLA in healthy donors. The PCR employed 60 Vbeta primers together with 13 Jbeta primers. Measured with immunoSEQ multiplex PCR; TCRdb has only the in-frame clones, and not every one. The sample lists around 82,000 clones; over 70% were seen once. CDR1 MGHRA and CDR2 YSYEKL come from the germline V gene. This CDR3 region has 16 residues. The sequencing input was PBMCs. The receptor's source is a male donor in good health and CMV-seropositive. The chain has TRBV4-1 and TRBJ1-2, with 8 bases lining up with TRBD1. Written as DNA, the CDR3 is TGCGCCAGCAGCCAAGATATGTTGGACAGGGTTTTTGGCTACCCCTTC. Protein product: CASSQDMLDRVFGYPF.